The 10 T cell receptor beta chains reported below all come from one sample, sequenced in a study of blood T cell repertoires in COVID-19. Only in-frame clones appear in the TCRdb table, and some are missing; sequencing was by immunoSEQ multiplex PCR. Among about 150,000 clones listed, about four fifths were seen once. The source material was peripheral blood. These receptors were collected from a human donor with acute or convalescent COVID-19. The donor label of this sample is uncertain.

This clone was detected once. The rearrangement joins TRBV7-2 to TRBJ1-3; D is unresolved. The CDR3 is 14 amino acids. Trimming cost V 0 bases and J 1 base, with 4 bases left between them. CDR1 and CDR2 (germline): SGHTA, FQGNSA. The CDR3 coding sequence is TGTGCCAGCAGCTTAGCCAAATCTGGAAACACCATATATTTT. Translating gives CASSLAKSGNTIYF. The entire variable domain, with the rest obtained from reference TRBV7-2 and TRBJ1-3, is as follows: GAGVSQSPSNKVTEKGKDVELRCDPISGHTALYWYRQSLGQGLEFLIYFQGNSAPDKSGLPSDRFSAERTGGSVSTLTIQRTQQEDSAVYLCASSLAKSGNTIYFGEGSWLTVV.

V usage is TRBV7-2 and J usage is TRBJ2-3, with 8 positions matching TRBD2. V lost 5 bases and J lost 1; bases outside the gene matches: 11. CDR3 size: 17 residues. Per the germline V gene, CDR1 is SGHTA and CDR2 is FQGNSA. CDR3 nucleotides: TGTGCCAGCAGCGATAATGCCCGGGGGGGGCGCACAGATACGCAGTATTTT. The encoded protein is CASSDNARGGRTDTQYF.

The chain is built from TRBV19 and TRBJ1-6, with D perhaps TRBD1 (5 bases). The germline CDR1 and CDR2 sequences are LNHDA and SQIVND (reference sequence). The CDR3 consists of 13 residues. Trimming cost V 5 bases and J 14 bases, with 16 bases left between them. The CDR3 spells CASSPGTARALHF. Written as DNA, the CDR3 is TGTGCCAGTAGTCCCGGAACAGCCAGGGCCCTCCACTTT.

The rearrangement joins TRBV20-1 to TRBJ1-2; no clear D gene. Germline V gene data show CDR1 as DFQATT and CDR2 as SNEGSKA (reference sequence). CDR3 length equals 11 residues. V was clipped by 1 base and J by 6 bases, with 6 bases between them. As DNA, the CDR3 is TGCAGTGCTAGAGGTAGTCATGGCTACACCTTC. Its translation is CSARGSHGYTF.

The V call is TRBV19, the J call TRBJ1-2; maybe TRBD1 (5 bases). Germline loops: CDR1 LNHDA, CDR2 SQIVND (reference sequence). Trimming took 5 bases from V and 6 from J, leaving 13 bases between them. CDR3 length equals 13 residues. This CDR3 reads CASSFREGDGYTF. DNA for the CDR3: TGTGCCAGTAGTTTCAGGGAGGGCGATGGCTACACCTTC. Complete variable domain (other parts from reference TRBV19 and TRBJ1-2): DGGITQSPKYLFRKEGQNVTLSCEQNLNHDAMYWYRQDPGQGLRLIYYSQIVNDFQKGDIAEGYSVSREKKESFPLTVTSAQKNPTAFYLCASSFREGDGYTFGSGTRLTVV.

The V and J genes are TRBV24-1 and TRBJ2-3; TRBD1 agrees at 8 bases. V lost 2 bases, J lost 4 bases, and 4 bases stayed unmatched. Germline lookup yields CDR1 KGHDR and CDR2 SFDVKD. This CDR3 is built from 15 residues. The DNA for the CDR3 is TGTGCCACCAGTGATTCCCTGACAGGGGCAGATACGCAGTATTTT. Translated: CATSDSLTGADTQYF.

The chain recombines TRBV10-2 with TRBJ1-1; D remains unclear. The V end was cut by 5 bases, the J end by 7 bases, with 14 bases between. The CDR3 spans 13 residues. In germline, CDR1 is WSHSY, CDR2 SAAADI. The CDR3 is CASSRSEVGEAFF. CDR3 coding DNA: TGCGCCAGCAGTCGAAGTGAGGTGGGTGAAGCTTTCTTT.

V is TRBV5-1 and J is TRBJ2-5; the match to TRBD2 covers 11 bases. Germline lookup yields CDR1 SGHRS and CDR2 YFSETQ. CDR3 length: 17 amino acids. Germline trimming cut 1 base from V and 3 bases from J; bases unmatched to any gene: 8. The CDR3 DNA reads TGCGCCAGCAGCTTGAGTGGTAGCGGGGGGGTAGAAGAGACCCAGTACTTC. It is translated as CASSLSGSGGVEETQYF.

The gene calls are TRBV4-3 and TRBJ1-5, with D possibly being TRBD1 (6 bases). Per germline, CDR1 LGHNA and CDR2 YSLEER. V lost 1 base to trimming and J lost 3 bases, with 7 bases between them. The CDR3 totals 14 residues. The CDR3 protein is CASSQGTDNQPQHF. CDR3 nucleotides: TGCGCCAGCAGCCAAGGGACAGACAATCAGCCCCAGCATTTT.

The CDR3 DNA reads TGTGCCAGCAGCTTAGATCAAACAGGGGCGAGGGAAAAACTGTTTTTT. Protein sequence: CASSLDQTGAREKLFF. This chain joins TRBV11-2 and TRBJ1-4, with TRBD1 identical over 7 bases. The CDR3 is made up of 16 amino acids. Trimming took 0 bases from V and 8 from J; bases not matched to a gene: 9. Germline-derived CDR1 and CDR2 are SGHAT and FQNNGV.